This T cell receptor (beta chain) was sequenced in a study of T cells after yellow fever vaccination. General observations from the study: Most clones from primary vaccination were detected again post-booster (96% CD4, 88% CD8). Among all clonotypes, a small share was observed in both CD4 and CD8 compartments. Contamination of FACS-sorted repertoires by abundant clonotypes from the bulk population could occur.

One entry per CDR3 protein, called by TCRdb with MiXCR from the 5' RACE reads. Here the sample spans 150,000 to 200,000 distinct CDR3 sequences, 11% being singletons. This clonotype was observed a handful of times. Its antigen is unknown. The receptor was derived from a young man who received the YFV17D yellow fever vaccine. This material consisted of CD8+ T cells sorted from PBMCs, taken 15 days after the yellow fever booster vaccination.

The DNA for the CDR3 is TGTGCCAGCAGCGTAGCGCAGGGACCGCATTCACCCCTCCACTTT. Amino acids: CASSVAQGPHSPLHF. The chain joins TRBV9 to TRBJ1-6; a weak D match, TRBD1 (5 bases). The CDR3 runs 15 residues. The germline V and J ends were trimmed by 0 bases and 8 bases, with 12 bases remaining between them. The germline V gene has CDR1 SGDLS and CDR2 YYNGEE.